This T cell receptor beta chain was identified during a study of CD8 T cells in ankylosing spondylitis. One entry per CDR3 protein results from TCRdb running MiXCR on the 5' RACE reads. The data show roughly 30,000 distinct CDR3 sequences, roughly 5.3% seen once. V lost 0 bases and J 5 bases, leaving 14 bases between the germline ends. Germline V gene data show CDR1 as SGDLS and CDR2 as YYNGEE. The CDR3 contains 15 residues. This clonotype appeared many times. The TCR comes from a female donor with ankylosing spondylitis or in good health (not recorded which). Sequences were obtained from blood, either unsorted or a sorted T cell fraction (not recorded which). The rearrangement uses TRBV9 and TRBJ1-1; TRBD1 is a possible D gene (6 bases). In DNA form, the CDR3 reads TGTGCCAGCAGCGTAGATCTGGACAGAACAACTGAAGCTTTCTTT. Its translation is CASSVDLDRTTEAFF.